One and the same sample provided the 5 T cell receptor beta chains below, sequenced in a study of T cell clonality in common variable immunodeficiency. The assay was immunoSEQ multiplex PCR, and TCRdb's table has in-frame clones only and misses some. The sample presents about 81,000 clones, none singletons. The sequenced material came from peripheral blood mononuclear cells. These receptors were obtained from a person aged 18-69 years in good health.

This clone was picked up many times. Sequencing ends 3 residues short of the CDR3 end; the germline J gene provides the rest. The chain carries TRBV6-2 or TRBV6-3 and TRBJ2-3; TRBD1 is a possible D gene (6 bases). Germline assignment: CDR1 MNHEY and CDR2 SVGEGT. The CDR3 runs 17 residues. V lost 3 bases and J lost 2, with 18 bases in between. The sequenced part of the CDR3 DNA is TGTGCCAGCAGTTATATTCTTCAACAGGGCCCCACAGATACG. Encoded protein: CASSYILQQGPTDT. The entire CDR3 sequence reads CASSYILQQGPTDTQYF.

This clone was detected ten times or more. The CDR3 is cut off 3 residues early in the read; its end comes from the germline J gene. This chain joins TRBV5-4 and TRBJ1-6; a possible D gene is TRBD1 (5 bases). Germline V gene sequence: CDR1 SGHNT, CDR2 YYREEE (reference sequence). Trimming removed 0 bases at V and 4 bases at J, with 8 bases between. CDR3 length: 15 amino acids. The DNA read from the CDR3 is TGTGCCAGCAGCTTGGGAGGGACTTATAATTCACCC. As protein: CASSLGGTYNSP. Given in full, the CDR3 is CASSLGGTYNSPLHF.

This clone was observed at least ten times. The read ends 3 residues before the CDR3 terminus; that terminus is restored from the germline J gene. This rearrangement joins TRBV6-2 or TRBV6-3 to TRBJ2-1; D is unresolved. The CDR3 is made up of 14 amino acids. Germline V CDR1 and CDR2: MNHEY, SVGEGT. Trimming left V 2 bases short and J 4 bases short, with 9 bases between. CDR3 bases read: TGTGCCAGCAGTTACATGCAGATATACAATGAG. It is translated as CASSYMQIYNE. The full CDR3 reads CASSYMQIYNEQFF.

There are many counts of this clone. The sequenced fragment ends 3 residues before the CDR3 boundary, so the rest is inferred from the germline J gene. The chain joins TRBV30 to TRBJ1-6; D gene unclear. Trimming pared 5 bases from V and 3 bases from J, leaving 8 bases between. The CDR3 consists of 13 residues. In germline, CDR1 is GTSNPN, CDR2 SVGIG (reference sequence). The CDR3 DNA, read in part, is TGTGCCTGGCGGACTGTCTATAATTCACCC. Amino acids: CAWRTVYNSP. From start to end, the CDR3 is CAWRTVYNSPLHF.

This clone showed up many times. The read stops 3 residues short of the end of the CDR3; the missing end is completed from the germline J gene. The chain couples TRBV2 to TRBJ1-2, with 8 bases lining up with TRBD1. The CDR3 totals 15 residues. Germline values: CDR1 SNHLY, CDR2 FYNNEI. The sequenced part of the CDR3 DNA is TGTGCCAGCAGTTCTTTTCAGGGGGCGCCCCGAGGC. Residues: CASSSFQGAPRG. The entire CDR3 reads CASSSFQGAPRGYTF. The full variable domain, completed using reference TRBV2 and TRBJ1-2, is EPEVTQTPSHQVTQMGQEVILRCVPISNHLYFYWYRQILGQKVEFLVSFYNNEISEKSEIFDDQFSVERPDGSNFTLKIRSTKLEDSAMYFCASSSFQGAPRGYTFGSGTRLTVV.